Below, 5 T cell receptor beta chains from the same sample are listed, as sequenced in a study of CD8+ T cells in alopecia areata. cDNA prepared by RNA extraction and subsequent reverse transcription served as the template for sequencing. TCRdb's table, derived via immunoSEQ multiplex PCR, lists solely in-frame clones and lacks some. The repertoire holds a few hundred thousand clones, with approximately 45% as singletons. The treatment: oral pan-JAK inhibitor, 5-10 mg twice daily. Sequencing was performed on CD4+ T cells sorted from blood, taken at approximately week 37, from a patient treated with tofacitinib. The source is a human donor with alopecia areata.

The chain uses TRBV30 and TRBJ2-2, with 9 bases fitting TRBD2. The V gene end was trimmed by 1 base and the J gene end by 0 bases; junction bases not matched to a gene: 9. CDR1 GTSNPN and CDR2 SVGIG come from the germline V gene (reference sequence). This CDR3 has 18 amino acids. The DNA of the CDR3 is TGTGCCTGGAGTGACCACCTAGCGGGGTACGCGAACACCGGGGAGCTGTTTTTT. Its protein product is CAWSDHLAGYANTGELFF.

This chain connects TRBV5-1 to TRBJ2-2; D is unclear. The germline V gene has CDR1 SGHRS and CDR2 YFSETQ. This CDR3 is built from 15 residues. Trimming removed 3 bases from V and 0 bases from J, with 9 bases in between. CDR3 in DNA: TGCGCCAGCAGCTCTGGACGCTCGAACACCGGGGAGCTGTTTTTT. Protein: CASSSGRSNTGELFF.

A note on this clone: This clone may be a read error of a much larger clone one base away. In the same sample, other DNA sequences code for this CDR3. The CDR3 here is CASSQDTYEQYF. The CDR3 coding sequence is TGCGCCAGCAGCCAGGACACGTACGAGCAGTACTTC. V gene TRBV5-1 combines with J gene TRBJ2-7; a possible D gene is TRBD1 (5 bases). CDR1 is SGHRS, CDR2 YFSETQ, per germline. This CDR3 is 12 amino acids long. The V gene lost 4 bases and the J gene lost 4 bases, with 9 bases spanning the gap.

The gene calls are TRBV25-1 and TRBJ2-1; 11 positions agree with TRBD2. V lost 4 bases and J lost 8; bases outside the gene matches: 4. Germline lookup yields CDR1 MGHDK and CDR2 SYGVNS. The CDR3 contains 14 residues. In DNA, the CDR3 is TGTGCCAGCAGTGGACTAGCGGGATTGGATGAGCAGTTCTTC. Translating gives CASSGLAGLDEQFF.

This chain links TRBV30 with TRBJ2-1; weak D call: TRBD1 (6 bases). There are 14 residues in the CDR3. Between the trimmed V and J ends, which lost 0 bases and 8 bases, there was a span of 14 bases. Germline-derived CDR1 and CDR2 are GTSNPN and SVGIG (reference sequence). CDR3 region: CAWSVGGVVHEQFF. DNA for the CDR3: TGTGCCTGGAGTGTAGGGGGAGTTGTGCATGAGCAGTTCTTC.